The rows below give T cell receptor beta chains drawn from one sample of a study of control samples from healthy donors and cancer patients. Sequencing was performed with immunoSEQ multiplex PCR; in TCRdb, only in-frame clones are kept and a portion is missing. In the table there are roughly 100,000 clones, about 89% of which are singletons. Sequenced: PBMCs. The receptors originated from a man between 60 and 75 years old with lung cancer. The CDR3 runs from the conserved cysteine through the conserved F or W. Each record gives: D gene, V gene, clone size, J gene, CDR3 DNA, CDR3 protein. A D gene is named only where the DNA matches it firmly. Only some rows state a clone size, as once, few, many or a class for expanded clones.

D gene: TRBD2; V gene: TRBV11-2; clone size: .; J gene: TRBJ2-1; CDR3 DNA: TGTGCCAGCACCGGGACTAGCGGGGGGGCCAGCTACAATGAGCAGTTCTTC; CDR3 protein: CASTGTSGGASYNEQFF
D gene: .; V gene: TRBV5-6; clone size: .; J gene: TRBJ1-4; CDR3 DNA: TGTGCCAGCAGCTTGGAAAGGGCGGGCGAAAAACTGTTTTTT; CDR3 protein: CASSLERAGEKLFF
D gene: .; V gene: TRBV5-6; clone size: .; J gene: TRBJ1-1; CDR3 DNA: TGTGCCAGCAGAAGCAGGGGATTCATGAACACTGAAGCTTTCTTT; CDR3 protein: CASRSRGFMNTEAFF
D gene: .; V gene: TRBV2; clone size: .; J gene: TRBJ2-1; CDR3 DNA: TGTGCCAGCAGTGAAGAGAGGGGCGGGCCGAGCTCCTACAATGAGCAGTTCTTC; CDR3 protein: CASSEERGGPSSYNEQFF
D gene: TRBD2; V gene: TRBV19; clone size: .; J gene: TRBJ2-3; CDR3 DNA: TGTGCCAGTACTCCTAGCGGGGATAGCACAGATACGCAGTATTTT; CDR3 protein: CASTPSGDSTDTQYF
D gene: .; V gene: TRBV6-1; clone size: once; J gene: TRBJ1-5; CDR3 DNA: TGTGCCAGCAGTGAATTCCAGCCCCAGCATTTT; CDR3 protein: CASSEFQPQHF
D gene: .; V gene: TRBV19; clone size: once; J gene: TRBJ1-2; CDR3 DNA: TGTGCCAGTAAACCAGACAGCCTTGACGGGGGGCACACCTTC; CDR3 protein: CASKPDSLDGGHTF
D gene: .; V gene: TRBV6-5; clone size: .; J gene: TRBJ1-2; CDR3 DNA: TGTGCCAGCAGTTTGGACAGAGAGTATGGCTACACCTTC; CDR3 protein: CASSLDREYGYTF
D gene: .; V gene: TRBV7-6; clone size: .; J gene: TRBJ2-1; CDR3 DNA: TGTGCCAGCACCGACCAGGAGGGGTCGGGTGAGCAGTTCTTC; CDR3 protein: CASTDQEGSGEQFF
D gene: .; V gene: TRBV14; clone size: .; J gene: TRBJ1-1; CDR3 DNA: TGTGCCAGCAGCCGCGGACCTAACACTGAAGCTTTCTTT; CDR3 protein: CASSRGPNTEAFF
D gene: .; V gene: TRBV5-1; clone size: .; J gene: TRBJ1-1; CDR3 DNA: TGCGCCAGCAGCTCCCAGTCGAACACTGAAGCTTTCTTT; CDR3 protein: CASSSQSNTEAFF
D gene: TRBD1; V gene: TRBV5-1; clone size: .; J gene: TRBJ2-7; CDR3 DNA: TGCGCCAGCAGGGACAGGTACGAGCAGTACTTC; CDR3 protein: CASRDRYEQYF
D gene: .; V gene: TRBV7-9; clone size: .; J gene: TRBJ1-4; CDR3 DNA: TGTGCCAGCAGTGAGAGGAGTGGAAAACTGTTTTTT; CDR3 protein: CASSERSGKLFF